This T cell receptor (beta chain) originates from a study of CD8+CD57+ T cells in acquired aplastic anemia. Study-level background: Across the sorted CD4+ and CD8+ cells, DNA amounts averaged approximately 3 ug. Overall study findings and caveats: Almost 30 shared CD8+ CDR3s appeared highly expressed within patients' immunodominant clones.

Flow cytometry had shown expanded CD8+CD57+ cells in the patients chosen for sequencing. This clonotype was detected once. Its matching antigen is unknown. At one end, the junction sequence differs from germline, possibly due to a read error. The study profiled TCR beta VDJ and CDR3 using genomic DNA as template. TCRdb re-called the reads with MiXCR, one entry per CDR3 protein. The sample has some 160,000 distinct CDR3 sequences, more than 40% seen once. This TCR was sampled from a human donor with aplastic anemia. The sequenced sample consisted of sorted CD4+, CD8+, or CD8+CD57+ T cells (not recorded which) from PBMCs.

CDR3 amino acids: CASSLEDSSHNEQFF. DNA for the CDR3: TGTGCCAGCAGCTTAGAGGACAGCTCCCACAATGAGCAGTTCTTC. V usage is TRBV7-6 and J usage is TRBJ2-1; D might be TRBD1 (6 bases). Germline lookup yields CDR1 SGHVS and CDR2 FNYEAQ. The CDR3 consists of 15 residues.